This TCR beta chain was captured by sequencing in a study of blood T cell repertoires in COVID-19. The data were produced by immunoSEQ multiplex PCR, yet TCRdb's version contains in-frame clones alone and is incomplete. In the table there are about 480,000 clones, approximately 88% of which are singletons. Trimming stripped 3 bases from V and 6 bases from J, with 17 bases between. The CDR3 consists of 15 residues. Per the germline V gene, CDR1 is KGHSH and CDR2 is LQKENI. The V and J genes are TRBV18 and TRBJ1-2; D is uncertain. This TCR was sampled from a woman aged 50 to 60 with COVID-19, enrolled during active disease. The sample taken for sequencing was peripheral blood. The CDR3 region is CASSPQPGPEDGYTF. CDR3 coding DNA: TGTGCCAGCTCACCGCAGCCCGGTCCAGAGGATGGCTACACCTTC. Based on the CDR3 plus reference TRBV18 and TRBJ1-2, the full variable domain is NAGVMQNPRHLVRRRGQEARLRCSPMKGHSHVYWYRQLPEEGLKFMVYLQKENIIDESGMPKERFSAEFPKEGPSILRIQQVVRGDSAAYFCASSPQPGPEDGYTFGSGTRLTVV.